These 30 T cell receptor beta chains originate from one sample sequenced in a study of cytomegalovirus exposure and HLA in healthy donors. PCR involved 60 Vbeta and 13 Jbeta primers. The repertoire was sequenced with immunoSEQ multiplex PCR; TCRdb's copy has only in-frame clones and lacks some. Seen here are over 150,000 clones, around 80% observed once, and the top ten hold around 1.2%. Sequencing was performed on PBMCs. The receptors were gathered from a girl under 10 years old in good health and CMV-seropositive.

The rearrangement links TRBV10-2 to TRBJ1-2, with 8 bases aligning to TRBD1. Per germline, CDR1 WSHSY and CDR2 SAAADI. The CDR3 has 16 residues. With 8 bases clipped from V and 0 bases from J, the junction kept 11 bases outside the gene matches. CDR3 amino acids: CASGGSGQDPNYGYTF. The CDR3 region has the DNA TGCGCCAGCGGGGGGTCGGGACAGGATCCTAACTATGGCTACACCTTC.

As DNA, the CDR3 is TGTGCCAGCAGCAAAGAGACAGGCGATCAAGAGACCCAGTACTTC. It is translated as CASSKETGDQETQYF. This chain connects TRBV21-1 to TRBJ2-5; the table's D call of TRBD1 was not tested on the DNA. TRBV21-1 represents a pseudogene. The CDR3 spans 15 residues.

The chain uses TRBV10-2 and TRBJ2-7; 9 bases align to TRBD1. CDR1 WSHSY and CDR2 SAAADI come from the germline V gene. With 8 bases clipped from V and 5 bases from J, the junction kept 19 bases outside the gene matches. This CDR3 is built from 17 residues. The CDR3 loop is CASARAPPGQGVDEQYF. The CDR3 bases are TGCGCCAGCGCCCGAGCCCCACCGGGACAGGGTGTGGACGAGCAGTACTTC.

The chain has TRBV11-3 and TRBJ1-1; maybe TRBD1 (5 bases). The germline CDR1 and CDR2 sequences are SGHNT and YENEEA. The CDR3 is 16 amino acids. V lost 3 bases and J 1 base, leaving 15 bases between the germline ends. CDR3 in amino acids: CASSFGRVYGNTEAFF. CDR3 nucleotide sequence: TGTGCCAGCAGCTTTGGCAGGGTATATGGGAACACTGAAGCTTTCTTT.

The chain has TRBV11-3 and TRBJ1-2; maybe TRBD1 (5 bases). V was trimmed by 3 bases and J by 8 bases, leaving 19 bases between them. The CDR3 loop spans 15 amino acids. CDR1 and CDR2 (germline): SGHNT, YENEEA. CDR3 coding DNA: TGTGCCAGCAGCTTCAGCCGGGACCCGCGGGAAGGCTACACCTTC. Protein sequence: CASSFSRDPREGYTF.

The V and J genes are TRBV5-1 and TRBJ1-5; TRBD1 aligns across 11 bases. The V segment lost 3 bases and the J segment 0 bases; nucleotides outside the gene matches: 5. From germline, CDR1 is SGHRS and CDR2 YFSETQ. The CDR3 covers 17 residues. The CDR3 spells CASSCGTGGYSNQPQHF. Here the CDR3 DNA reads TGCGCCAGCAGCTGCGGGACAGGGGGATATAGCAATCAGCCCCAGCATTTT. The full variable domain, its missing parts supplied by reference TRBV5-1 and TRBJ1-5, is KAGVTQTPRYLIKTRGQQVTLSCSPISGHRSVSWYQQTPGQGLQFLFEYFSETQRNKGNFPGRFSGRQFSNSRSEMNVSTLELGDSALYLCASSCGTGGYSNQPQHFGDGTRLSIL.

The count of this clone is one. This chain uses TRBV25-1 with TRBJ2-3; possible D gene TRBD2, 6 bases. Trimming stripped 2 bases from V and 2 bases from J, with 14 bases between. Germline CDR1 is MGHDK and CDR2 is SYGVNS. The CDR3 totals 16 residues. The CDR3 DNA is TGTGCCAGCAGTGAACAGGCCGGGAGCGTCACAGATACGCAGTATTTT. Translated: CASSEQAGSVTDTQYF.

This clone was picked up a small number of times. CDR3 DNA sequence: TGTGCCAGCCGTCGACAGGTTCAAGACACGCAGTATTTT. This translates into CASRRQVQDTQYF. V gene TRBV5-4 combines with J gene TRBJ2-3; TRBD1 is a possible D gene (6 bases). From germline, CDR1 is SGHNT and CDR2 YYREEE (reference sequence). V was pared by 7 bases and J by 9 bases, with 18 bases between. The length of the CDR3 is 13 residues.

The rearrangement uses TRBV15 and TRBJ2-1, with 12 nucleotides matching TRBD2. Germline lookup yields CDR1 LNHNV and CDR2 YYDKDF (reference sequence). The CDR3 covers 20 residues. With V trimmed by 0 bases and J by 2 bases, 11 bases remained unmatched. CDR3 sequence: CATSREKIGLAGFPYNEQFF. The CDR3, as DNA: TGTGCCACCAGCAGAGAAAAAATCGGACTAGCGGGATTCCCCTACAATGAGCAGTTCTTC.

This clone showed up just once. V usage is TRBV29-1 and J usage is TRBJ1-2, with D unclear. CDR1 and CDR2 from the germline V gene are SQVTM and ANQGSEA. The CDR3 contains 12 residues. V was clipped by 0 bases and J by 8 bases, with 10 bases between them. This chain's CDR3 is CSVEDQGSGYTF. CDR3 nucleotides: TGCAGCGTTGAAGATCAAGGGAGCGGCTACACCTTC. The entire variable domain, with the rest obtained from reference TRBV29-1 and TRBJ1-2, is as follows: SAVISQKPSRDICQRGTSLTIQCQVDSQVTMMFWYRQQPGQSLTLIATANQGSEATYESGFVIDKFPISRPNLTFSTLTVSNMSPEDSSIYLCSVEDQGSGYTFGSGTRLTVV.

The V gene is TRBV27, the J gene TRBJ1-6, with D possibly TRBD1 on 6 matching bases. The CDR3 runs 15 residues. Germline CDR1 and CDR2: MNHEY and SMNVEV (reference sequence). The V end was cut by 1 base, the J end by 10 bases, with 14 bases between. CDR3: CASSLYRGGGSPLHF. CDR3 nucleotide sequence: TGTGCCAGCAGTTTATATAGGGGGGGTGGCTCACCCCTCCACTTT.

This clone was recorded only once. The V and J genes are TRBV30 and TRBJ2-3; maybe TRBD2 (7 bases). The CDR3 is made up of 17 amino acids. V was pared by 0 bases and J by 6 bases, with 22 bases between. Germline loops: CDR1 GTSNPN, CDR2 SVGIG (reference sequence). In DNA, the CDR3 is TGTGCCTGGAGTGTGGGGGGGAGGGCACGAGGGGGGGATACGCAGTATTTT. Amino acids: CAWSVGGRARGGDTQYF. The variable domain in full, with the rest retrieved from reference TRBV30 and TRBJ2-3, is SQTIHQWPATLVQPVGSPLSLECTVEGTSNPNLYWYRQAAGRGLQLLFYSVGIGQISSEVPQNLSASRPQDRQFILSSKKLLLSDSGFYLCAWSVGGRARGGDTQYFGPGTRLTVL.

The gene calls are TRBV11-2 and TRBJ1-1, with D maybe TRBD1 (6 bases). The CDR3 is 16 residues long. Per germline, CDR1 SGHAT and CDR2 FQNNGV. Trimming removed 3 bases from V and 0 bases from J, with 14 bases in between. CDR3 protein: CASSLGYRVMNTEAFF. CDR3 coding DNA: TGTGCCAGCAGCTTGGGTTACAGGGTTATGAACACTGAAGCTTTCTTT. The variable domain in full, completed from reference TRBV11-2 and TRBJ1-1, reads EAGVAQSPRYKIIEKRQSVAFWCNPISGHATLYWYQQILGQGPKLLIQFQNNGVVDDSQLPKDRFSAERLKGVDSTLKIQPAKLEDSAVYLCASSLGYRVMNTEAFFGQGTRLTVV.

The table lists this clone with a count of one. The chain has TRBV15 and TRBJ2-5, with a weak D call TRBD2 (7 bases). Between the trimmed V and J ends, which lost 5 bases and 5 bases, there was a span of 21 bases. The V gene's germline CDR1 is LNHNV and CDR2 YYDKDF (reference sequence). The CDR3 has 16 residues. The CDR3 nucleotides are TGTGCCACCAGCCCGAACTTAGGGGGGGTCGGGGAGACCCAGTACTTC. Translated: CATSPNLGGVGETQYF. Full variable domain (remainder filled in from reference TRBV15 and TRBJ2-5): DAMVIQNPRYQVTQFGKPVTLSCSQTLNHNVMYWYQQKSSQAPKLLFHYYDKDFNNEADTPDNFQSRRPNTSFCFLDIRSPGLGDTAMYLCATSPNLGGVGETQYFGPGTRLLVL.

This clone turned up a few times. This rearrangement joins TRBV5-1 to TRBJ2-1, with 9 bases aligning to TRBD2. After removal of 4 bases from V and 8 bases from J, the junction contained 10 bases not matched to a gene. This CDR3 has 15 residues. The germline CDR1 and CDR2 sequences are SGHRS and YFSETQ. The CDR3 nucleotides read TGCGCCAGCAGCCCACTTAGCGGGAGTACCGATGAGCAGTTCTTC. Its translation is CASSPLSGSTDEQFF. Full variable domain (missing parts from reference TRBV5-1 and TRBJ2-1): KAGVTQTPRYLIKTRGQQVTLSCSPISGHRSVSWYQQTPGQGLQFLFEYFSETQRNKGNFPGRFSGRQFSNSRSEMNVSTLELGDSALYLCASSPLSGSTDEQFFGPGTRLTVL.

The chain recombines TRBV7-9 with TRBJ2-7; weak D call: TRBD2 (6 bases). Germline V CDR1 and CDR2: SEHNR, FQNEAQ (reference sequence). V dropped 2 bases and J dropped 2 bases, with 13 bases sitting between them. The CDR3 loop spans 15 amino acids. The CDR3 reads CASSLSLGGTYEQYF. In DNA, the CDR3 is TGTGCCAGCAGCTTATCGCTGGGCGGGACCTACGAGCAGTACTTC. Looking up the rest from reference TRBV7-9 and TRBJ2-7 gives the full variable domain: DTGVSQNPRHKITKRGQNVTFRCDPISEHNRLYWYRQTLGQGPEFLTYFQNEAQLEKSRLLSDRFSAERPKGSFSTLEIQRTEQGDSAMYLCASSLSLGGTYEQYFGPGTRLTVT.

This chain connects TRBV19 to TRBJ1-5; 11 bases are shared with TRBD1. CDR1 LNHDA and CDR2 SQIVND come from the germline V gene (reference sequence). V shed 6 bases, J shed 6 bases, and the junction held 4 bases outside the gene matches. CDR3 size: 14 residues. CDR3 protein: CASSGQGASQPQHF. In nucleotides, the CDR3 is TGTGCCAGTAGCGGACAGGGGGCTTCTCAGCCCCAGCATTTT.

The rearrangement uses TRBV5-4 and TRBJ2-2, with TRBD1 as a possible D gene (5 bases). CDR1 is SGHNT and CDR2 is YYREEE in the germline V gene (reference sequence). Trimming took 2 bases from V and 2 from J, leaving 7 bases between them. This CDR3 is 14 amino acids long. CDR3 sequence: CASSLGHNTGELFF. For the CDR3, the DNA is TGTGCCAGCAGCTTAGGACACAACACCGGGGAGCTGTTTTTT.

The chain carries TRBV6-4 and TRBJ1-1; D is unclear. From germline, CDR1 is MRHNA and CDR2 SNTAGT. The CDR3 is 17 residues long. The germline V and J ends were trimmed by 7 bases and 0 bases, with 21 bases remaining between them. The CDR3 loop is CASIQPGIEVMNTEAFF. Here the CDR3 DNA reads TGTGCCAGCATCCAACCCGGGATTGAAGTCATGAACACTGAAGCTTTCTTT.

The genes are TRBV19 and TRBJ1-4, with 7 bases that match TRBD1. Germline trimming cut 7 bases from V and 6 bases from J; bases unmatched to any gene: 5. The CDR3 has 13 amino acids. Per the germline V gene, CDR1 is LNHDA and CDR2 is SQIVND (reference sequence). The CDR3 coding sequence is TGTGCCAGTAAGACAGGGTTGGATGAAAAACTGTTTTTT. This translates into CASKTGLDEKLFF.

This chain uses TRBV4-1 with TRBJ1-3, with TRBD1 identical over 7 bases. The CDR3 totals 15 residues. V was pared by 0 bases and J by 10 bases, with 9 bases of the junction left unmatched. Germline loops: CDR1 MGHRA, CDR2 YSYEKL. This CDR3 is CASSQDETGRRTIYF. The CDR3 coding sequence is TGCGCCAGCAGCCAAGATGAGACAGGGCGTAGGACCATATATTTT.

The chain is built from TRBV25-1 and TRBJ1-3; 8 bases fit TRBD1. The junction had 9 bases not matched to a gene; V was cut back by 2 bases and J by 3 bases. The CDR3 is made up of 17 amino acids. CDR1 MGHDK and CDR2 SYGVNS come from the germline V gene. The CDR3 DNA reads as TGTGCCAGCAGTGAAAGTAAACAGGGGGTGGGTGGAAACACCATATATTTT. As protein: CASSESKQGVGGNTIYF.

This sequence joins TRBV19 and TRBJ1-1; no clear D gene. V shed 6 bases and J shed 1 base, with 9 bases lying between them. The germline CDR1 and CDR2 sequences are LNHDA and SQIVND (reference sequence). This CDR3 region has 13 residues. This CDR3 reads CASRAQTNTEAFF. The CDR3 DNA follows: TGTGCCAGTAGAGCCCAAACGAACACTGAAGCTTTCTTT. Full variable domain (missing parts from reference TRBV19 and TRBJ1-1): DGGITQSPKYLFRKEGQNVTLSCEQNLNHDAMYWYRQDPGQGLRLIYYSQIVNDFQKGDIAEGYSVSREKKESFPLTVTSAQKNPTAFYLCASRAQTNTEAFFGQGTRLTVV.

The chain employs TRBV5-6 and TRBJ2-1, with 7 bases identical to TRBD1. The V gene end was trimmed by 4 bases and the J gene end by 4 bases; junction bases not matched to a gene: 8. The CDR3 has 15 residues. Germline V CDR1 and CDR2: SGHDT, YYEEEE. The CDR3 sequence is CASSTTGPLYNEQFF. CDR3 nucleotide sequence: TGTGCCAGCAGCACGACAGGGCCCCTATACAATGAGCAGTTCTTC.

The chain has TRBV13 and TRBJ2-1, with D possibly TRBD2 on 6 matching bases. V was shortened by 5 bases and J by 3 bases, with 17 bases between the two germline ends. The CDR3 runs to 16 residues. Germline V CDR1 and CDR2: PRHDT, FYEKMQ (reference sequence). CDR3 in amino acids: CASSADSAGIYNEQFF. For the CDR3, the DNA is TGTGCCAGCAGCGCCGATTCGGCGGGGATCTACAATGAGCAGTTCTTC.

This chain connects TRBV25-1 to TRBJ1-3; D is undetermined. The ends were cut back, 8 bases at V and 1 base at J, with 12 bases in the middle. CDR3 length equals 14 residues. Germline-derived CDR1 and CDR2 are MGHDK and SYGVNS. CDR3 residues: CASRPRGSGNTIYF. CDR3 DNA: TGTGCCAGCCGACCCCGCGGATCTGGAAACACCATATATTTT.

The chain has TRBV27 and TRBJ1-2, with 7 bases that match TRBD1. The ends lost 6 bases at V and 3 bases at J; junction bases unmatched: 7. Germline-derived CDR1 and CDR2 are MNHEY and SMNVEV (reference sequence). The CDR3 consists of 14 residues. The chain's CDR3 is CASSSDRVDYGYTF. The DNA of the CDR3 is TGTGCCAGCAGCTCCGACAGGGTGGACTATGGCTACACCTTC.

The chain uses TRBV6-1 and TRBJ1-2; 7 positions match TRBD1. CDR3 length equals 14 residues. Trimming took 2 bases from V and 8 from J; bases not matched to a gene: 8. Germline V lookup: CDR1 MNHNS, CDR2 SASEGT. In DNA form, the CDR3 reads TGTGCCAGCAGTGAAAACAGGGGAATTGAAGGCTACACCTTC. Amino acids: CASSENRGIEGYTF.

The gene calls are TRBV20-1 and TRBJ2-7, with D perhaps TRBD1 (5 bases). V gave up 2 bases and J gave up 5 bases, with 7 bases separating them. Germline V lookup: CDR1 DFQATT, CDR2 SNEGSKA (reference sequence). The length of the CDR3 is 11 residues. CDR3 coding DNA: TGCAGTGCTAGAAAAGGGGACGAGCAGTACTTC. It is translated as CSARKGDEQYF.

There are a few counts of this clone. The genes are TRBV25-1 and TRBJ2-3; maybe TRBD2 (5 bases). Germline assignment: CDR1 MGHDK and CDR2 SYGVNS. The ends were cut back, 2 bases at V and 3 bases at J, with 9 bases in the middle. This CDR3 has 14 residues. CDR3 in amino acids: CASSERDYTDTQYF. The CDR3 coding sequence is TGTGCCAGCAGTGAACGCGACTATACAGATACGCAGTATTTT.